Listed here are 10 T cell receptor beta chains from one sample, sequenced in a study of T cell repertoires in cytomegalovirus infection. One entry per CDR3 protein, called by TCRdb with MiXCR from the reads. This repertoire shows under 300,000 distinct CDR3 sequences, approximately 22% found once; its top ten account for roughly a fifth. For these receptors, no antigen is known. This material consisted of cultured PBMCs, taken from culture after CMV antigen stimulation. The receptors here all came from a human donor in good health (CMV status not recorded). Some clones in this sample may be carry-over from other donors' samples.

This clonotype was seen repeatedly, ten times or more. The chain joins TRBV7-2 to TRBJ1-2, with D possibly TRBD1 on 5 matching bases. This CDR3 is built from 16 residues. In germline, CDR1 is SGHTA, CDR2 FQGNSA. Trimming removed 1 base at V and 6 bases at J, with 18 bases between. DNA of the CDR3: TGTGCCAGCAGCTTAGAGGGGTCGAGGGCAGTTGATGGCTACACCTTC. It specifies CASSLEGSRAVDGYTF.

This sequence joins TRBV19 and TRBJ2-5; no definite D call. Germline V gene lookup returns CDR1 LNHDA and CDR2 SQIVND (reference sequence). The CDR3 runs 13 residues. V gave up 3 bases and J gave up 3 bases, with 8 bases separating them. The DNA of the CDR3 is TGTGCCAGTAGTATCCAGCTGAAAGAGACCCAGTACTTC. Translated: CASSIQLKETQYF.

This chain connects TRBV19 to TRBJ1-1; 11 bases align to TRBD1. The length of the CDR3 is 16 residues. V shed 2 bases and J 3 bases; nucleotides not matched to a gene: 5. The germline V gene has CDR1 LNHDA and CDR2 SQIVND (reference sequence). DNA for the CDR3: TGTGCCAGTAGTATACCCCGGACAGGGGGCTACACTGAAGCTTTCTTT. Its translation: CASSIPRTGGYTEAFF. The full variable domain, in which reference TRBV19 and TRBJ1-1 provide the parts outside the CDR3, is DGGITQSPKYLFRKEGQNVTLSCEQNLNHDAMYWYRQDPGQGLRLIYYSQIVNDFQKGDIAEGYSVSREKKESFPLTVTSAQKNPTAFYLCASSIPRTGGYTEAFFGQGTRLTVV.

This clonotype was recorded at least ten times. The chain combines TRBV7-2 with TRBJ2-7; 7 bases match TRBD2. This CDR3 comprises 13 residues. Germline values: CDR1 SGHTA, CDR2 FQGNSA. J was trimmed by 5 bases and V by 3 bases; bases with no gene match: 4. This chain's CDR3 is CASSLAGEDEQYV. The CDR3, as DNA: TGTGCCAGCAGCTTGGCGGGAGAAGACGAGCAGTACGTC.

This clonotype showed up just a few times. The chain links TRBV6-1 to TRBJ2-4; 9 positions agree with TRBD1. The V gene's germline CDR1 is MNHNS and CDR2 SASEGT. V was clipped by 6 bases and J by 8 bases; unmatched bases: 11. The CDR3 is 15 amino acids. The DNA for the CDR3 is TGTGCCAGCAGCTCTACAGGGGGCGCGGGAGACATTCAGTACTTC. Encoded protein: CASSSTGGAGDIQYF.

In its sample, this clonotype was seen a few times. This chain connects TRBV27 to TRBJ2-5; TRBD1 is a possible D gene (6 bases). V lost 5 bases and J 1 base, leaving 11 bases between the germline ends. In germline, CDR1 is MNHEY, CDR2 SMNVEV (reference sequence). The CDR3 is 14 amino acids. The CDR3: CASSAGQRQETQYF. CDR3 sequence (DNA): TGTGCCAGCAGTGCCGGACAGCGCCAAGAGACCCAGTACTTC.

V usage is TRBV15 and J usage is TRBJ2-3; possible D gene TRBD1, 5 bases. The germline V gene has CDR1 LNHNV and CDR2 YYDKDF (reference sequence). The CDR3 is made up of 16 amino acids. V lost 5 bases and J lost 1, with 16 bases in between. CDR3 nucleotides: TGTGCCACCAGCTACCACCAGGGTCCAGGCACAGATACGCAGTATTTT. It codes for CATSYHQGPGTDTQYF.

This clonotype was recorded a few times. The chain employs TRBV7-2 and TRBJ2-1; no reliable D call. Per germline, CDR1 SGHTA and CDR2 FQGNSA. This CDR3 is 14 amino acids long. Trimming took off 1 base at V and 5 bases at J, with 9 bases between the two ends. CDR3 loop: CASSLGRLNNEQFF. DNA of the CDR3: TGTGCCAGCAGCTTAGGTAGGCTTAACAATGAGCAGTTCTTC.

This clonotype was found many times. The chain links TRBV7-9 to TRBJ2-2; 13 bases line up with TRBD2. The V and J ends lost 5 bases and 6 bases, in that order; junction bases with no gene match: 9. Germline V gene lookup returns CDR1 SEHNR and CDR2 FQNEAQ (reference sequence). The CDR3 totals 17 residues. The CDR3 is CASSPTTSGGSPGELFF. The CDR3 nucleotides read TGTGCCAGCAGCCCGACGACTAGCGGGGGGTCCCCCGGGGAGCTGTTTTTT.

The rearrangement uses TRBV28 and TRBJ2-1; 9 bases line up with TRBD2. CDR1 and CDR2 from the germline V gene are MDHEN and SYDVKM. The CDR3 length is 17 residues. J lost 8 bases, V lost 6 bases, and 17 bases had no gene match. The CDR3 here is CASRPPVGLASSDEQFF. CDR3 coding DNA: TGTGCCAGCAGGCCTCCCGTGGGACTAGCCTCTTCCGATGAGCAGTTCTTC. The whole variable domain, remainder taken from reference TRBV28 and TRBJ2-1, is DVKVTQSSRYLVKRTGEKVFLECVQDMDHENMFWYRQDPGLGLRLIYFSYDVKMKEKGDIPEGYSVSREKKERFSLILESASTNQTSMYLCASRPPVGLASSDEQFFGPGTRLTVL.